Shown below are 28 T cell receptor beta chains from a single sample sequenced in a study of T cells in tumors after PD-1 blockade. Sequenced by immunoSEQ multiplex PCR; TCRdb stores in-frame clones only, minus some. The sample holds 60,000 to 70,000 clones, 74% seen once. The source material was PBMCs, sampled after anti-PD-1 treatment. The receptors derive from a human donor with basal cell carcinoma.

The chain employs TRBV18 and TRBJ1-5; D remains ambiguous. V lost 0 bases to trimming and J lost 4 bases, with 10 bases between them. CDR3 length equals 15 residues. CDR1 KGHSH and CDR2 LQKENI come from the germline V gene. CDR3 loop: CASSPPSWQNQPQHF. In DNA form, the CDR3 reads TGTGCCAGCTCACCACCGTCGTGGCAGAATCAGCCCCAGCATTTT. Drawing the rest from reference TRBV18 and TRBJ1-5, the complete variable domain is NAGVMQNPRHLVRRRGQEARLRCSPMKGHSHVYWYRQLPEEGLKFMVYLQKENIIDESGMPKERFSAEFPKEGPSILRIQQVVRGDSAAYFCASSPPSWQNQPQHFGDGTRLSIL.

The CDR3: CASSGTRTGAFF. CDR3 DNA: TGTGCCAGTAGTGGGACCCGGACAGGAGCTTTCTTT. This chain joins TRBV19 and TRBJ1-1; 7 bases agree with TRBD1. V shed 5 bases, J shed 10 bases, and the junction held 7 bases outside the gene matches. Germline CDR1 is LNHDA and CDR2 is SQIVND (reference sequence). This CDR3 is built from 12 residues.

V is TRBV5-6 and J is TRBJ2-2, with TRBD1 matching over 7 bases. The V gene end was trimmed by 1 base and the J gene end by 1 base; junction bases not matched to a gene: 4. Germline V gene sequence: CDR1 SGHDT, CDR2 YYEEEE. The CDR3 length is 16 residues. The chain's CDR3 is CASSLMGQLNTGELFF. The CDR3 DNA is TGTGCCAGCAGCTTGATGGGACAGCTGAACACCGGGGAGCTGTTTTTT.

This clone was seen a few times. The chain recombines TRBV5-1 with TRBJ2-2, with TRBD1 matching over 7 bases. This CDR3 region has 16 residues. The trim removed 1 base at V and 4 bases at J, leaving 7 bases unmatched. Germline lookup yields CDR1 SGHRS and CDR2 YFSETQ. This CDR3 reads CASSLSTGSGTGELFF. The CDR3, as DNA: TGCGCCAGCAGCTTGTCGACAGGGTCTGGCACCGGGGAGCTGTTTTTT.

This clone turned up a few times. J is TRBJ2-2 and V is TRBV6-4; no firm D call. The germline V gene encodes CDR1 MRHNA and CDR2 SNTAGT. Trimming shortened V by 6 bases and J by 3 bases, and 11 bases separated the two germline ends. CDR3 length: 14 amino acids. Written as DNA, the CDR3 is TGTGCCAGCAGCTTTGACGGAGACACCGGGGAGCTGTTTTTT. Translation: CASSFDGDTGELFF.

In DNA form, the CDR3 reads TGCGCCAGCAGCCAAGCAGGGACGATATCTAGCACAGATACGCAGTATTTT. Its protein is CASSQAGTISSTDTQYF. The chain uses TRBV4-1 and TRBJ2-3, with D perhaps matching TRBD1 or TRBD2 (5 bases each). The CDR3 runs to 17 residues. V lost 1 base and J lost 0, with 14 bases in between. Germline V lookup: CDR1 MGHRA, CDR2 YSYEKL.

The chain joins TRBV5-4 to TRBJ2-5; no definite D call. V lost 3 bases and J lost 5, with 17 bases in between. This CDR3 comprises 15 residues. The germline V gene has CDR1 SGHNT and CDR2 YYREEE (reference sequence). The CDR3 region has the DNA TGTGCCAGCAGCTCGCCTATGCCAGGTCTCGAGACCCAGTACTTC. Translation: CASSSPMPGLETQYF.

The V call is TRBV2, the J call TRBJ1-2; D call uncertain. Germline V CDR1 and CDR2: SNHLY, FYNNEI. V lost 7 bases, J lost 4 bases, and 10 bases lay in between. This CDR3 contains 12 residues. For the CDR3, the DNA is TGTGCCAGCAATCCAACCGCCTATGGCTACACCTTC. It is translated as CASNPTAYGYTF.

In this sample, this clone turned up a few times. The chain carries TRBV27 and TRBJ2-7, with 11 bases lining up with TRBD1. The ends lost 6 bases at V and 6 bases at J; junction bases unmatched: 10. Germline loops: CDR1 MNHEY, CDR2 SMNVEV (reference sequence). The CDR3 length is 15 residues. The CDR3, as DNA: TGTGCCAGCAGCTCGGGACAGGGGGGGTTTCGCGAGCAGTACTTC. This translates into CASSSGQGGFREQYF.

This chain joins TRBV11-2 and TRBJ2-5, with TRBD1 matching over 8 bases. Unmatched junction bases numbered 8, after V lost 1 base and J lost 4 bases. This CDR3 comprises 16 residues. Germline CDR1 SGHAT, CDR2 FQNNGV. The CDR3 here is CASSLGARGPGETQYF. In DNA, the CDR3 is TGTGCCAGCAGCTTAGGGGCCAGGGGGCCGGGAGAGACCCAGTACTTC.

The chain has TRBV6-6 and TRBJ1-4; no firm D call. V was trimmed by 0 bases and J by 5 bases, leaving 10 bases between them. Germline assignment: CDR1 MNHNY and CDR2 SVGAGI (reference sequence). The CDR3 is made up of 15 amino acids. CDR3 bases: TGTGCCAGCAGTTACTCGGTGTTGCGGAATGAAAAACTGTTTTTT. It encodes CASSYSVLRNEKLFF.

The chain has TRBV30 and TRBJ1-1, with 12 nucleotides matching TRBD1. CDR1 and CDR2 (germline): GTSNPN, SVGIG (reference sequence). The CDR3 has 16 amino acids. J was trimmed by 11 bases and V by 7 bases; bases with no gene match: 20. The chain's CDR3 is CALALKQGTGGFWAFF. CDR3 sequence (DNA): TGTGCCTTGGCCCTCAAACAGGGGACAGGGGGCTTTTGGGCTTTCTTT.

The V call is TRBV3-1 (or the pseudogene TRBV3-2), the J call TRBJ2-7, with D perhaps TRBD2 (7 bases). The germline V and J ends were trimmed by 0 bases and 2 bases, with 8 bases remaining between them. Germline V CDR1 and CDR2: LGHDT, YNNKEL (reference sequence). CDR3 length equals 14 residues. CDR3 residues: CASSQEGGAYEQYF. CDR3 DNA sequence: TGTGCCAGCAGCCAAGAAGGGGGGGCCTACGAGCAGTACTTC.

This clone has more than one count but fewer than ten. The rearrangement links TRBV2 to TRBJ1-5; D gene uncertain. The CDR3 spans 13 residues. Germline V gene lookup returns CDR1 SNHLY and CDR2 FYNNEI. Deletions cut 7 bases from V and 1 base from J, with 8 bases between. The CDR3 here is CASNDGSNQPQHF. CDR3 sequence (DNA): TGTGCCAGCAATGACGGCAGCAATCAGCCCCAGCATTTT.

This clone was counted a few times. The CDR3 loop reads CASSYGQGPDTQYF. CDR3 nucleotides: TGTGCCAGCAGTTACGGGCAGGGGCCAGATACGCAGTATTTT. The V and J genes are TRBV6-5 and TRBJ2-3; a weak D match, TRBD1 (6 bases). The length of the CDR3 is 14 residues. Germline V gives CDR1 MNHEY, CDR2 SVGAGI. The V and J ends lost 2 bases and 4 bases respectively, with 10 bases between them.

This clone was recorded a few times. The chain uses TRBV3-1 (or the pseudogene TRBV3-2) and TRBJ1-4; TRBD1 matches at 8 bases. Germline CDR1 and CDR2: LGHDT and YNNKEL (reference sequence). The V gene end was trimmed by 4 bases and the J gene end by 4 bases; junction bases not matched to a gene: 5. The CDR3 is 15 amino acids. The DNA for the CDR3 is TGTGCCAGCAGCCGCCGACAGGGGATTAATGAAAAACTGTTTTTT. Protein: CASSRRQGINEKLFF.

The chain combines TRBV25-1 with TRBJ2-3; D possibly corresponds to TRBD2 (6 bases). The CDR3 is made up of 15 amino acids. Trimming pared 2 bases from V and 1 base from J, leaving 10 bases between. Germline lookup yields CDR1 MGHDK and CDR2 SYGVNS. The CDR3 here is CASSEAGKGTDTQYF. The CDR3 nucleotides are TGTGCCAGCAGTGAAGCGGGGAAGGGCACAGATACGCAGTATTTT.

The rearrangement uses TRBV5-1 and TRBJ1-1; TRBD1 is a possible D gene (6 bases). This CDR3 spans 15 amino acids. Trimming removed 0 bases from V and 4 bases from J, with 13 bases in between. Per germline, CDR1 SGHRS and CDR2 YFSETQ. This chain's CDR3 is CASSLGVRGSTEAFF. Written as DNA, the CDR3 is TGCGCCAGCAGCTTGGGGGTCAGGGGTAGCACTGAAGCTTTCTTT.

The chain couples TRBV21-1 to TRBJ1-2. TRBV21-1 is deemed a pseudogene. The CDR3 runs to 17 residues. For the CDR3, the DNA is TGTGCCAGCAGCAAAATGGGGGGGTCTAGGACTAACTATGGCTACACCTTC. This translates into CASSKMGGSRTNYGYTF.

The CDR3 protein is CASSLQRTGGAEQTQYF. Here the CDR3 DNA reads TGTGCCAGCAGTCTCCAGAGGACAGGGGGCGCGGAACAGACCCAGTACTTC. V is TRBV6-6 and J is TRBJ2-5; 11 bases are shared with TRBD1. Trimming removed 5 bases from V and 6 bases from J; junction bases left unmatched: 14. The CDR3 is made up of 17 amino acids. Germline assignment: CDR1 MNHNY and CDR2 SVGAGI (reference sequence).

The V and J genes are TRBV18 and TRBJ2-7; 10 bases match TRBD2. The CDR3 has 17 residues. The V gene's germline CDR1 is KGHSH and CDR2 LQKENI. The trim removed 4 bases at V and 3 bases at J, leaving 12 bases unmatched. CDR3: CASSLNHGASGGYEQYF. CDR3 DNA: TGTGCCAGCTCACTCAACCACGGAGCTAGCGGGGGCTACGAGCAGTACTTC.

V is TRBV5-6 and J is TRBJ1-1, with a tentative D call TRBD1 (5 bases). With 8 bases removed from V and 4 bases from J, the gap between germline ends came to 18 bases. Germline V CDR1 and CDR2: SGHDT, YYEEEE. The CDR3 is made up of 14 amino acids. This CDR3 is CARRDVMEGTEAFF. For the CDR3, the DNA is TGTGCCAGACGGGACGTCATGGAGGGCACTGAAGCTTTCTTT.

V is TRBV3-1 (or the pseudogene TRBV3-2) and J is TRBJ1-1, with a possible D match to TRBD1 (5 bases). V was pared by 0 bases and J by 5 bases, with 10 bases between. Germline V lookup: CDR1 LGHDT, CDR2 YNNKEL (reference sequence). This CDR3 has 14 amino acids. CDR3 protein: CASSQDVGGTEAFF. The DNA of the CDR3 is TGTGCCAGCAGCCAAGATGTCGGGGGTACTGAAGCTTTCTTT.

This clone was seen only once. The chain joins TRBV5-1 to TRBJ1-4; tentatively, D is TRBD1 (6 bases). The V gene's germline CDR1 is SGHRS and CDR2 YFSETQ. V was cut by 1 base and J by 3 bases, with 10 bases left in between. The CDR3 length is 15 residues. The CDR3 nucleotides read TGCGCCAGCAGCTTGAATAGGGGGTCTAATGAAAAACTGTTTTTT. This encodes CASSLNRGSNEKLFF.

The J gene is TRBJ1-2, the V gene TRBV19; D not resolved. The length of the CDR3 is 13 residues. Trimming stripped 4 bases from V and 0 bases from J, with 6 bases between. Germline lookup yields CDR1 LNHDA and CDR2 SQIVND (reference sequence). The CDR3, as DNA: TGTGCCAGTAGTAGGGCGCCTAACTATGGCTACACCTTC. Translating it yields CASSRAPNYGYTF.

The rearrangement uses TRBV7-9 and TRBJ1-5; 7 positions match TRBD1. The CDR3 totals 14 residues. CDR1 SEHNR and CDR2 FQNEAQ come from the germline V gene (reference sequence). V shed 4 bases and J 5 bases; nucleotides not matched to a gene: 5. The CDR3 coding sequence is TGTGCCAGCAGCTCTCAGGGGGACTATCAGCCCCAGCATTTT. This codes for CASSSQGDYQPQHF.

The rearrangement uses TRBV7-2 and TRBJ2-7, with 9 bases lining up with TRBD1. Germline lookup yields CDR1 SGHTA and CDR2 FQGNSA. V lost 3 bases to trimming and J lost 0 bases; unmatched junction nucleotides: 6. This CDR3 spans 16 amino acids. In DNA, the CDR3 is TGTGCCAGCAGCTTCCGCATACAGGGGGCCTCCTACGAGCAGTACTTC. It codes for CASSFRIQGASYEQYF.

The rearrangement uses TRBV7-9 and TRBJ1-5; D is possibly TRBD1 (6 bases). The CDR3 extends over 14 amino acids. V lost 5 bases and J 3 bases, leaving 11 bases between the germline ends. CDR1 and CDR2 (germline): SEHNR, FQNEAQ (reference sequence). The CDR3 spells CASSPGTPNQPQHF. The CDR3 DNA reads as TGTGCCAGCAGCCCCGGGACACCCAATCAGCCCCAGCATTTT.